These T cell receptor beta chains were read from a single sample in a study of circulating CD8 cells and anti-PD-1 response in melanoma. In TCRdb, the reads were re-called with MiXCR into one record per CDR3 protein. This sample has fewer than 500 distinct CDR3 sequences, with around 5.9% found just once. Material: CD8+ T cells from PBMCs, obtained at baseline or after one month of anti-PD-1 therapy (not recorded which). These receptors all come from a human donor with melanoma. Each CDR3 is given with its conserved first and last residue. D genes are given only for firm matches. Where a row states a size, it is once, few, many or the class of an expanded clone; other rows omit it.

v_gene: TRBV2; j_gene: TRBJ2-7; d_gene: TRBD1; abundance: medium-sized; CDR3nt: TGTGCCAGCAAATACGAGGGGGCGGCCTACGAGCAGTACTTC; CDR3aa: CASKYEGAAYEQYF
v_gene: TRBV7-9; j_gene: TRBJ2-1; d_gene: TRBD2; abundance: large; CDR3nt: TGTGCCAGCAGCTTAGAAGGAGGATTAGCGGGGCAGCAGTTCTTC; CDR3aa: CASSLEGGLAGQQFF
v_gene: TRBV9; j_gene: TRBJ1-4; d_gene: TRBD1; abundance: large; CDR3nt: TGTGCCAGCAGCGTAGGAAACCCGACAGGGGTTAGGGAAAAACTGTTTTTT; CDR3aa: CASSVGNPTGVREKLFF
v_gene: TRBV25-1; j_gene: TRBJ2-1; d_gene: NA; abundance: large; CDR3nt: TGTGCCAGCAGCGAGGGCGGGCCTATGCGGTTCTTC; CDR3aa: CASSEGGPMRFF
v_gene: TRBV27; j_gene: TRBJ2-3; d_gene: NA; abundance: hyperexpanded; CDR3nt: TGTGCCAGCAGTTTTGAGTTAGAAAGCACAGATACGCAGTATTTT; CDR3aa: CASSFELESTDTQYF
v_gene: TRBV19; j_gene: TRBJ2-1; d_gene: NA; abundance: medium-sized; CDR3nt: TGTGCCAGTAGTACTTCACTGGCCTCCTACAATGAGCAGTTCTTC; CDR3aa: CASSTSLASYNEQFF
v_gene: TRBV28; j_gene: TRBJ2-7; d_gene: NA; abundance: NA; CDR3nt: TGTGCCAGCAAGAACGAGCAGTACTTC; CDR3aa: CASKNEQYF
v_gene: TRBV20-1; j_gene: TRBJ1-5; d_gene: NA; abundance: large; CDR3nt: TGCAGTGCTAGAGATACGACAGAGGGTCAGCCCCAGCATTTT; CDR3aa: CSARDTTEGQPQHF
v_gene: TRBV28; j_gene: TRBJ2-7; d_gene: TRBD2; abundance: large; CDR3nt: TGTGCCAGCAGTGCCACGGCGGGGGGAGAGATCGTAGACGAGCAGTACTTC; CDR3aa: CASSATAGGEIVDEQYF
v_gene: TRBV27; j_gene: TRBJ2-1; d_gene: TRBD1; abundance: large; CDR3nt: TGTGCCAGCAGGAGACAGGGATCTTACAATGAGCAGTTCTTC; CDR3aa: CASRRQGSYNEQFF
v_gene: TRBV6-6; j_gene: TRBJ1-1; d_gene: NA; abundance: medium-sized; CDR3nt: TGTGCCAGCAGTTGGTTACAGGGAGTGAACACTGAAGCTTTCTTT; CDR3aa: CASSWLQGVNTEAFF
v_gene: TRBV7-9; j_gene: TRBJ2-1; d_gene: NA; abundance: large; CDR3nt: TGTGCCAGCAGCGGGCTACGGGGTAGCTCCTACAATGAGCAGTTCTTC; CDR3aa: CASSGLRGSSYNEQFF
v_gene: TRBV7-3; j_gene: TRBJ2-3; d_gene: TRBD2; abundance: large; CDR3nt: TGTGCCAGCAGGTCGACTAGCGGGGGTTTGGATACGCAGTATTTT; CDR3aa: CASRSTSGGLDTQYF
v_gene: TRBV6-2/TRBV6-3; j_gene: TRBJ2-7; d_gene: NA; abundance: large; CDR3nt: TGTGCCAGCAGTTACTCGCGAGGCCCCGCAGCCTACGAGCAGTACTTC; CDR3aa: CASSYSRGPAAYEQYF
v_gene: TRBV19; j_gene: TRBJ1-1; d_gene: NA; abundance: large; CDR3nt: TGTGCCAGTAGTACAGTACCAGGGGAGGGTACTGAAGCTTTCTTT; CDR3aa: CASSTVPGEGTEAFF
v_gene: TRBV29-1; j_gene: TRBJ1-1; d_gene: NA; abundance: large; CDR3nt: TGCAGCGTTGTGCAGGTAGAAGCTTTCTTT; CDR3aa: CSVVQVEAFF
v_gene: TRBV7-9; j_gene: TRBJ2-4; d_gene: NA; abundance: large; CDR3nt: TGTGCCAGCAGCGGGGCCGGGGGAGACGAAAACATTCAGTACTTC; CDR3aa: CASSGAGGDENIQYF
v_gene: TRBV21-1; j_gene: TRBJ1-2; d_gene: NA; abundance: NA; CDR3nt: TGCGCCAGCAGCCAAGATCGGTCGGAATACGCTGGCTACACCTTC; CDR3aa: CASSQDRSEYAGYTF
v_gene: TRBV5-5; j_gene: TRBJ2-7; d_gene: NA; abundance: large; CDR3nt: TGTGCCAGCAGCTTTCTCCTCGTTGGGTACGAGCAGTACTTC; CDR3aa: CASSFLLVGYEQYF
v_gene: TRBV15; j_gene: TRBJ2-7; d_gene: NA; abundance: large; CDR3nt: TGTGCCACCAGCAGAGCGGACAGCCAGACCTACGAGCAGTACTTC; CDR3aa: CATSRADSQTYEQYF
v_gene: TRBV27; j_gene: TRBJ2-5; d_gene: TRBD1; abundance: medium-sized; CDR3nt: TGTGCCACCAGACAGGGCGAGACCCAGTACTTC; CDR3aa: CATRQGETQYF
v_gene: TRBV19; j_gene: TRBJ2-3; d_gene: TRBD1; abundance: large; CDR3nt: TGTGCCAGTAGTACCAGGGGGCCTGGCACAGATACGCAGTATTTT; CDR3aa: CASSTRGPGTDTQYF
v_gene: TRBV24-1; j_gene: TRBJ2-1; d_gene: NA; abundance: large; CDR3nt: TGTGCCACCAGTGATTTGTCCACGGACAATGAGCAGTTCTTC; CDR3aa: CATSDLSTDNEQFF
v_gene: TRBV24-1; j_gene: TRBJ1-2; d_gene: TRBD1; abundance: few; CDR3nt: TGTGCCACCAGTGATGGGGACAGGAATCACGGCTACACCTTC; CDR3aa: CATSDGDRNHGYTF
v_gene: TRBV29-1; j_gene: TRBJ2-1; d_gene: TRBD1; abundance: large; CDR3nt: TGCAGCGCCCGAGGGGGCGACCGCTCCTACAATGAGCAGTTCTTC; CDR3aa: CSARGGDRSYNEQFF
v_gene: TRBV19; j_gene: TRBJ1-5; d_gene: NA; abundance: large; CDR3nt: TGTGCCAGTAGTATGCAGGATCAGCCCCAGCATTTT; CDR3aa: CASSMQDQPQHF
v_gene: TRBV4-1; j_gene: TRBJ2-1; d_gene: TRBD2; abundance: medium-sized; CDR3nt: TGCGCCAGCAATGGACTAGCGGGGGGGCCCGATCAGCAGTTCTTC; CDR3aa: CASNGLAGGPDQQFF
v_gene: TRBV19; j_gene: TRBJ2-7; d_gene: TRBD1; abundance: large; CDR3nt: TGTGCCAGTAGTTTGACAGGGATCTACGAGCAGTACTTC; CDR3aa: CASSLTGIYEQYF
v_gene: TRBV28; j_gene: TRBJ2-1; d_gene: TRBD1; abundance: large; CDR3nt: TGTGCCAGCAGTGCGGGACAGGGGGCGCGTGAGCAGTTCTTC; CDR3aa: CASSAGQGAREQFF
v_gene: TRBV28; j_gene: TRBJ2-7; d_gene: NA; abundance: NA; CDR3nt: TGTGCCAGCAAGGACGAGCAGTACTTC; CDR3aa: CASKDEQYF